This T cell receptor beta chain was recorded in a study of early T cells in non-severe SARS-CoV-2 infection. The CDR3 consists of 12 residues. Between the trimmed V and J ends, which lost 3 bases and 3 bases, there was a span of 4 bases. In germline, CDR1 is SGHAT, CDR2 FQNNGV. This clonotype showed up just a few times. TCRdb processed the 5' RACE reads anew with MiXCR; each CDR3 protein has one entry. The sample yields 60,000 to 80,000 distinct CDR3 sequences, 12% seen once. The source material was whole blood. The sequence came from an adult who was a healthcare worker with PCR-confirmed SARS-CoV-2 infection or an uninfected control (not recorded which). The chain combines TRBV11-2 with TRBJ2-3; no definite D call. The CDR3 reads CASSFPTDTQYF. The CDR3 region has the DNA TGTGCCAGCAGCTTCCCGACAGATACGCAGTATTTT.